Detailed here is one T cell receptor (beta chain). Its antigen remains unknown. The entry originates in a study of T cell responses to AZD1222 COVID-19 vaccine. Study conclusions and caveats: Only a handful of AZD1222 recipients, roughly 6 in all, had baseline seropositivity. Vaccination with two AZD1222 doses was followed by a rise in Spike-specific TCR breadth and depth. Donors in the cohort were predominantly white British and more often female, and clonal diversity was possibly underestimated.

This CDR3 region has 17 residues. V lost 8 bases and J lost 0, with 23 bases in between. Germline V CDR1 and CDR2: SNHLY, FYNNEI. The data were produced by immunoSEQ multiplex PCR, yet TCRdb's version contains in-frame clones alone and is incomplete. The sample holds roughly 150,000 clones, around 92% seen once. The sequence derives from an adult who received the AZD1222 COVID-19 vaccine. This specimen was peripheral blood, taken 28 days after the second AZD1222 dose. The V and J genes are TRBV2 and TRBJ2-7; D perhaps matches TRBD1 (6 bases). This chain's CDR3 is CASGTPVPQLSSYEQYF. CDR3 DNA sequence: TGTGCCAGCGGGACACCGGTCCCCCAACTCTCCTCCTACGAGCAGTACTTC.